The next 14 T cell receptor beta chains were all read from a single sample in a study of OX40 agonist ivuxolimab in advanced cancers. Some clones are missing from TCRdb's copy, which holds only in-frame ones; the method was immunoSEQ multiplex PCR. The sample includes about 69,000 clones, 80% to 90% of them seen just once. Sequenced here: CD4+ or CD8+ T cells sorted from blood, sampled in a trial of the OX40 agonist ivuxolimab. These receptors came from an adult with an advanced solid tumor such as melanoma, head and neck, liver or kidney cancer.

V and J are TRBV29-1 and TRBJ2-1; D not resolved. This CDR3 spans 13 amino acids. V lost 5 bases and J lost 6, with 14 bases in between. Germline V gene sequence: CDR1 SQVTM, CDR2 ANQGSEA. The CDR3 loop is CSVLFRSPNEQFF. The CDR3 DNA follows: TGCAGCGTTCTCTTCCGTAGCCCCAATGAGCAGTTCTTC.

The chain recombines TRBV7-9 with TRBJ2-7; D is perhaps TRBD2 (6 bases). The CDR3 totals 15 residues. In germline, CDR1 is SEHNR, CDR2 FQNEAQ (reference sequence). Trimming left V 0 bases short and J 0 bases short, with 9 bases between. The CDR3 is CASSLAGGTSYEQYF. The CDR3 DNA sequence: TGTGCCAGCAGCTTAGCGGGAGGCACCTCCTACGAGCAGTACTTC.

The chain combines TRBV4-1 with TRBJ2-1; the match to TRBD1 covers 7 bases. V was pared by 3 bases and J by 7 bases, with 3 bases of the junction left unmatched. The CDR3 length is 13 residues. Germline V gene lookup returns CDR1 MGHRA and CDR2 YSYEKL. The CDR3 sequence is CASSHPTGNEQFF. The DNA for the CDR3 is TGCGCCAGCAGCCACCCGACAGGGAATGAGCAGTTCTTC.

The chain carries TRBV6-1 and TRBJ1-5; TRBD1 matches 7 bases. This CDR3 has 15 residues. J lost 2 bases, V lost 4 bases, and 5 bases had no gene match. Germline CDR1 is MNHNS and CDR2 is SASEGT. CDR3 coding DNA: TGTGCCAGCAGTGGACAGGGTTTCGGCAATCAGCCCCAGCATTTT. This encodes CASSGQGFGNQPQHF.

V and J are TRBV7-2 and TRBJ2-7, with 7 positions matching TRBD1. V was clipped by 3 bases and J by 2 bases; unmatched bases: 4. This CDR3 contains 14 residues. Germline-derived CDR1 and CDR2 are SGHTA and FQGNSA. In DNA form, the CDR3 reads TGTGCCAGCAGCTTCCGGGACAGCACCTACGAGCAGTACTTC. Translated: CASSFRDSTYEQYF.

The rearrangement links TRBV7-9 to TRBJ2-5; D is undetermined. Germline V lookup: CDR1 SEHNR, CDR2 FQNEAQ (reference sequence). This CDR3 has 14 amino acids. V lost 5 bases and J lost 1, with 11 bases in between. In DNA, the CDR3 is TGTGCCAGCAGCCTTCCCGACTTCCAAGAGACCCAGTACTTC. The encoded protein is CASSLPDFQETQYF.

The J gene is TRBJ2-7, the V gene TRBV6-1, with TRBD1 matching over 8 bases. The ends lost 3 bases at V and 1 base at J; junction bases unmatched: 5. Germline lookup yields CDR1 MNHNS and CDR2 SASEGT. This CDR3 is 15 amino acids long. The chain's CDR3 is CASSDGQGSSYEQYF. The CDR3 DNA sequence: TGTGCCAGCAGTGACGGACAGGGTAGTTCCTACGAGCAGTACTTC.

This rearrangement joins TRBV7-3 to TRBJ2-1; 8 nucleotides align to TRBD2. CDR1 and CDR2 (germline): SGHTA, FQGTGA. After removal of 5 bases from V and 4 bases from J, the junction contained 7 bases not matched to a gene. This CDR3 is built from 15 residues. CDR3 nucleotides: TGTGCCAGCAGCCCCTACGTAGCGGGGTACAATGAGCAGTTCTTC. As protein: CASSPYVAGYNEQFF.

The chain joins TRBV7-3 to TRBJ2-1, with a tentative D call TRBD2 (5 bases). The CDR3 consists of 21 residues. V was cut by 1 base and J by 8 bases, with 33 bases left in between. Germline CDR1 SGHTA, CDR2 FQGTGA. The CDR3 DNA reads TGTGCCAGCAGCTTAAAGGCCGGGGAAAACGCCTTACCCCCTACTGGGGATGAGCAGTTCTTC. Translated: CASSLKAGENALPPTGDEQFF. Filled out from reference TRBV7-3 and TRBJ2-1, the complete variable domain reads GAGVSQTPSNKVTEKGKYVELRCDPISGHTALYWYRQSLGQGPEFLIYFQGTGAADDSGLPNDRFFAVRPEGSVSTLKIQRTERGDSAVYLCASSLKAGENALPPTGDEQFFGPGTRLTVL.

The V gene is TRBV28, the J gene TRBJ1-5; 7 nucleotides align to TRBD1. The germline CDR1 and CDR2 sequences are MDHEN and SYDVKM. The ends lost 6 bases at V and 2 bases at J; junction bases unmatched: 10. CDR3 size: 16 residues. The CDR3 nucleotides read TGTGCCAGCAGCATAACAGGGGCGGGGGGCAATCAGCCCCAGCATTTT. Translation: CASSITGAGGNQPQHF.

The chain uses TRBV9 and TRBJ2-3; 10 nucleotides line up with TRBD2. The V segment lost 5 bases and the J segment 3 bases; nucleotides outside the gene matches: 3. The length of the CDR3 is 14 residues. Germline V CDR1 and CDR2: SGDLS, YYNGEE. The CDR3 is CASSEAGGTDTQYF. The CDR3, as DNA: TGTGCCAGCAGTGAAGCGGGGGGGACAGATACGCAGTATTTT.

CDR3 nucleotides: TGTGCCAGTAGCCCAGGGAACTCCTACAATGAGCAGTTCTTC. Translated, it gives CASSPGNSYNEQFF. The genes are TRBV19 and TRBJ2-1; maybe TRBD1 (5 bases). V was shortened by 6 bases and J by 0 bases, with 9 bases between the two germline ends. Germline V gives CDR1 LNHDA, CDR2 SQIVND (reference sequence). The CDR3 is 14 residues long.

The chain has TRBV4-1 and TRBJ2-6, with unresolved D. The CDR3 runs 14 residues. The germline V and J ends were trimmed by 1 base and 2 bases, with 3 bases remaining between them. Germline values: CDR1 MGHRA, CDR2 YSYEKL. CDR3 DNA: TGCGCCAGCAGCCAAGGGGCTGGGGCCAACGTCCTGACTTTC. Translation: CASSQGAGANVLTF.

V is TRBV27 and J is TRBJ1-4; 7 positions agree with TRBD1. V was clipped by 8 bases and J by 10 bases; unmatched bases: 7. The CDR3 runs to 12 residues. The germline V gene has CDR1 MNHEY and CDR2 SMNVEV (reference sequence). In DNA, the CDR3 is TGTGCCAGCCGACAGGGCCTTGGAAAACTGTTTTTT. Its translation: CASRQGLGKLFF.